Following are 22 T cell receptor beta chains from one sample sequenced in a study of CD8 T cells in Susac syndrome. Random hexamers were used to reverse transcribe the RNA input (0.5 to 1 ug). TCRdb recomputed calls from the immunoSEQ multiplex PCR reads with MiXCR, one row per CDR3 protein. Of about 190,000 distinct CDR3 sequences in the sample, more than 85% were seen once. Source material: CD4+ T cells from PBMCs. These receptors all stem from a human donor with Susac syndrome.

The rearrangement links TRBV10-3 to TRBJ2-2, with D unclear. The germline V and J ends were trimmed by 7 bases and 7 bases, with 16 bases remaining between them. This CDR3 has 14 residues. Germline CDR1 is ENHRY and CDR2 is SYGVKD. The CDR3 bases are TGTGCCATCACCGGGTCCTGGGCGGACGGGGAGCTGTTTTTT. This gives the protein CAITGSWADGELFF.

The V call is TRBV2, the J call TRBJ2-2; D is perhaps TRBD1 (6 bases). This CDR3 contains 16 residues. Trimming stripped 5 bases from V and 1 base from J, with 14 bases between. Germline V gene lookup returns CDR1 SNHLY and CDR2 FYNNEI. CDR3 sequence reads: CASSSQGLGNTGELFF. CDR3 DNA sequence: TGTGCCAGCAGTTCACAGGGATTAGGGAACACCGGGGAGCTGTTTTTT.

The chain couples TRBV2 to TRBJ1-1; 7 nucleotides align to TRBD1. CDR3 length: 14 amino acids. Germline-derived CDR1 and CDR2 are SNHLY and FYNNEI. J gave up 3 bases and V 6 bases, and 7 bases lay outside the gene matches. The CDR3 nucleotides read TGTGCCAGCAGACGTCAGGGGGGGGACACTGAAGCTTTCTTT. Residues: CASRRQGGDTEAFF.

This clonotype turned up a few times. This rearrangement joins TRBV2 to TRBJ2-7; D gene unclear. The CDR3 covers 12 residues. V was pared by 6 bases and J by 6 bases, with 12 bases between. Germline loops: CDR1 SNHLY, CDR2 FYNNEI. CDR3 DNA: TGTGCCAGCAGCGCGTGGGGTAGCGAGCAGTACTTC. Amino acid sequence: CASSAWGSEQYF.

This chain joins TRBV21-1 and TRBJ2-1; the DNA was not used to check the table's D call, TRBD2. TRBV21-1 is classified as a pseudogene. The CDR3 runs 18 residues. CDR3 nucleotide sequence: TGTGCCAGCAGTCGCCTAGCGGGGGGTCGGAGCTCCTACAATGAGCAGTTCTTC. It translates to CASSRLAGGRSSYNEQFF.

V gene TRBV3-1 combines with J gene TRBJ2-1; 9 bases align to TRBD2. Germline trimming cut 0 bases from V and 1 base from J; bases unmatched to any gene: 7. Germline V gene sequence: CDR1 LGHDT, CDR2 YNNKEL (reference sequence). This CDR3 is built from 18 residues. CDR3 residues: CASSQESAGGMSYNEQFF. In DNA form, the CDR3 reads TGTGCCAGCAGCCAAGAATCCGCGGGGGGGATGTCCTACAATGAGCAGTTCTTC.

This clonotype was detected only once. This sequence joins TRBV14 and TRBJ2-1; 7 bases align to TRBD2. The CDR3 has 17 amino acids. Per germline, CDR1 SGHDN and CDR2 FVKESK. After removal of 1 base from V and 5 bases from J, the junction contained 11 bases not matched to a gene. The CDR3 sequence is CASSQALVLAAHNEQFF. DNA of the CDR3: TGTGCCAGCAGCCAAGCCCTGGTTCTAGCGGCTCACAATGAGCAGTTCTTC.

The chain couples TRBV7-9 to TRBJ1-1; TRBD1 aligns across 12 bases. Looked up from germline, CDR1 is SEHNR and CDR2 is FQNEAQ (reference sequence). The CDR3 is 15 amino acids. Trimming at V came to 0 bases and at J to 6 bases, leaving 2 bases not matched to a gene. The CDR3: CASSLAGTGGPEAFF. CDR3 sequence (DNA): TGTGCCAGCAGCTTAGCCGGGACAGGGGGCCCTGAAGCTTTCTTT.

The chain couples TRBV6-1 to TRBJ2-3; 7 positions match TRBD1. CDR3 length equals 16 residues. With 5 bases clipped from V and 6 bases from J, the junction kept 14 bases outside the gene matches. Germline V gene lookup returns CDR1 MNHNS and CDR2 SASEGT. CDR3 nucleotide sequence: TGTGCCAGCAGTACCCGGGACAGAAGCCCTCTGGATACGCAGTATTTT. It codes for CASSTRDRSPLDTQYF.

V is TRBV5-1 and J is TRBJ2-7; D is unresolved. Germline loops: CDR1 SGHRS, CDR2 YFSETQ. The V gene lost 0 bases and the J gene lost 4 bases, with 20 bases spanning the gap. The CDR3 has 17 amino acids. CDR3 DNA: TGCGCCAGCAGCTTGGGCCCCGTTAAAACTGGAGATTACGAGCAGTACTTC. Encoded protein: CASSLGPVKTGDYEQYF.

This chain joins TRBV20-1 and TRBJ1-2, with D tentatively TRBD1 (5 bases). This CDR3 comprises 15 residues. CDR1 DFQATT and CDR2 SNEGSKA come from the germline V gene (reference sequence). V lost 0 bases and J 6 bases, leaving 17 bases between the germline ends. As DNA, the CDR3 is TGCAGTGCTAGAGATCGCTCAGGGAGGGTTCATGGCTACACCTTC. Translation gives CSARDRSGRVHGYTF.

The chain employs TRBV24-1 and TRBJ2-1; a weak D match, TRBD2 (6 bases). There are 15 residues in the CDR3. The germline V gene encodes CDR1 KGHDR and CDR2 SFDVKD. V gave up 0 bases and J gave up 12 bases, with 17 bases separating them. The CDR3 here is CATSDLLGGAGGQFF. The CDR3 nucleotides are TGTGCCACCAGTGATTTGCTCGGAGGGGCTGGAGGGCAGTTCTTC.

The chain carries TRBV5-1 and TRBJ1-1, with D maybe TRBD1 (5 bases). Between the trimmed V and J ends, which lost 4 bases and 3 bases, there was a span of 13 bases. The CDR3 is 14 residues long. Germline V gives CDR1 SGHRS, CDR2 YFSETQ. The CDR3 loop is CASSTEGLDTEAFF. The DNA of the CDR3 is TGCGCCAGCAGCACCGAGGGGCTCGACACTGAAGCTTTCTTT.

This chain connects TRBV4-1 to TRBJ2-5; TRBD1 matches at 9 bases. The germline V gene encodes CDR1 MGHRA and CDR2 YSYEKL. J was trimmed by 2 bases and V by 0 bases; bases with no gene match: 10. CDR3 length: 18 amino acids. Here the CDR3 DNA reads TGCGCCAGCAGCCAAGATTCACAGGGGGCTTGGAGTCAAGAGACCCAGTACTTC. Its protein product is CASSQDSQGAWSQETQYF.

The genes are TRBV4-1 and TRBJ2-1; tentatively, D is TRBD2 (6 bases). The CDR3 sequence is 17 residues long. The germline gives CDR1 MGHRA, CDR2 YSYEKL. V lost 0 bases and J 6 bases, leaving 18 bases between the germline ends. This chain's CDR3 is CASSQERPGRRGNEQFF. DNA for the CDR3: TGCGCCAGCAGCCAAGAACGTCCCGGGAGAAGGGGCAATGAGCAGTTCTTC.

This clonotype was picked up a small number of times. The V and J genes are TRBV7-2 and TRBJ2-7; D uncertain. The CDR3 runs 11 residues. Germline assignment: CDR1 SGHTA and CDR2 FQGNSA. Trimming took 5 bases from V and 0 from J, leaving 2 bases between them. For the CDR3, the DNA is TGTGCCAGCAGCGCCTCCTACGAGCAGTACTTC. Amino acid sequence: CASSASYEQYF.

The CDR3 reads CASSFGQGWKIGYTF. The CDR3 nucleotides are TGTGCCAGCAGCTTCGGACAGGGCTGGAAAATTGGCTACACCTTC. The chain recombines TRBV7-9 with TRBJ1-2; 8 bases line up with TRBD1. CDR1 is SEHNR and CDR2 is FQNEAQ in the germline V gene (reference sequence). J was trimmed by 7 bases and V by 3 bases; bases with no gene match: 10. The CDR3 totals 15 residues.

V usage is TRBV2 and J usage is TRBJ2-1; 8 bases map to TRBD2. Germline trimming cut 4 bases from V and 5 bases from J; bases unmatched to any gene: 10. This CDR3 is built from 16 residues. Germline CDR1 reads SNHLY; CDR2 reads FYNNEI. The CDR3 sequence: CASSVFFSGVNNEQFF. The CDR3 DNA sequence: TGTGCCAGCAGTGTGTTCTTTAGCGGGGTGAACAATGAGCAGTTCTTC.

The V gene is TRBV20-1, the J gene TRBJ2-3; tentative D call: TRBD2 (6 bases). Trimming removed 2 bases from V and 3 bases from J, with 18 bases in between. CDR3 length: 16 residues. Germline lookup yields CDR1 DFQATT and CDR2 SNEGSKA (reference sequence). The CDR3 coding sequence is TGCAGTGCTAGACTAGACCTCCGCGGGGTTACAGATACGCAGTATTTT. Translating gives CSARLDLRGVTDTQYF.

This clonotype has a single count. The chain employs TRBV9 and TRBJ2-5, with a tentative D call TRBD1 (5 bases). The CDR3 has 16 residues. CDR1 and CDR2 (germline): SGDLS, YYNGEE. V was shortened by 0 bases and J by 6 bases, with 18 bases between the two germline ends. DNA for the CDR3: TGTGCCAGCAGCGTAGGTGTTCAGGGTTCATCGAAGACCCAGTACTTC. This translates into CASSVGVQGSSKTQYF. The complete variable domain, with remaining parts taken from reference TRBV9 and TRBJ2-5, reads DSGVTQTPKHLITATGQRVTLRCSPRSGDLSVYWYQQSLDQGLQFLIQYYNGEERAKGNILERFSAQQFPDLHSELNLSSLELGDSALYFCASSVGVQGSSKTQYFGPGTRLLVL.

The CDR3 DNA sequence: TGTGCCAGCAGTTTGACTAGCGGGGCTCAGGCCGGGGAGCTGTTTTTT. It is translated as CASSLTSGAQAGELFF. The rearrangement links TRBV12-3 or TRBV12-4 to TRBJ2-2; 11 nucleotides align to TRBD2. This CDR3 has 16 residues. V was clipped by 3 bases and J by 6 bases; unmatched bases: 6.

This chain joins TRBV6-5 and TRBJ1-5; D not certain. The V and J ends lost 0 bases and 7 bases respectively, with 10 bases between them. CDR1 and CDR2 from the germline V gene are MNHEY and SVGAGI. The CDR3 runs to 14 residues. The CDR3 region is CASSYSRARQPQHF. The DNA of the CDR3 is TGTGCCAGCAGTTACTCGAGGGCTCGGCAGCCCCAGCATTTT.